This TCR beta chain was sequenced for a study of cytomegalovirus exposure and HLA in healthy donors (dated by TCRdb to the late 2010s). Context from the whole study: An earlier analysis of under 600 of the donors reported about 250 Gb of sequence data and 120 million or so unique TCR beta sequences from 150 million to 200 million T cells. To predict cytomegalovirus infection status, the study combined high-throughput TCR immunosequencing, statistical association of individual TCRs with disease status, and machine learning. In an earlier analysis of roughly 600 of the donors, high-throughput TCR beta sequencing was used to judge whether each TCR beta V gene segment behaved as functional or pseudogenic. Donor age, sex, ethnicity and CMV serostatus were compiled alongside the repertoire data. Because of strong linkage in the cohort, roughly five DR-DQ haplotypes were treated as single units for association and clustering. An early release that covered several hundred HLA-typed donors contained about 300 gigabases of sequencing data and 80 million or so unique TCR sequences. Both class I and class II loci were covered by HLA typing, at four-digit resolution. Typing coverage varied by locus: 629-630 donors for A, B, C, DRB1 and DQB1; approximately 500 for DQA1; approximately 570 for DPA1; some 470 for DPB1. Besides the first cohort of some 670 subjects, a separate validation cohort made up of 120 different subjects was used. All discovery cohort repertoires had been generated using a single sequencing platform. The study profiled the T cell repertoires of about 640 subjects by immunosequencing and related them to cytomegalovirus serostatus. Among several hundred genotyped donors of the cohort, an average of about 220,000 unique TCR beta nucleotide sequences was sequenced per donor, of which about 18% were non-productive. In the later analysis, no new phenotypic data were used to find candidate immune exposures; instead, reliance was placed on TCR beta sequences and their occurrence across donors. A later analysis re-examined previously published TCR beta repertoires from roughly 650 donors and added high-resolution HLA genotyping to investigate patterns of TCR occurrence. The genetic ancestry cluster associated with self-reported Caucasian donors included about four fifths of the 300 to 400 genotyped donors. The study aimed to test whether signatures of past pathogen exposure could be identified by cataloging public T cell receptors. In a later genetic analysis, genome-wide SNP genotypes for about three fifths of the 666 donors were used, and that subset was treated as a discovery cohort. The full study reports these points: Cytomegalovirus status was reported to be diagnosed by the classifier with high specificity and sensitivity in both the original and validation cohorts. A later analysis found that HLA-associated TCR beta chains were more clonally expanded and had lower generation probabilities than equally common non-associated chains. In this cohort, only TCR beta chains were sequenced, and detectable features were limited by the absence of alpha or paired-chain data. Because some donors lacked HLA typing at each locus, the association tests relied only on the typed subset. According to the authors, the approach could potentially be generalized to other disease states and immunological phenotypes. The presence/absence analyses assumed that sequencing depth was roughly uniform across donors, and that assumption may not be true. In a later genetic analysis, fewer N-insertions in productive TCRs were reported among donors in an Asian-associated ancestry cluster than the roughly 700-donor mean. A total of about 180 TCR beta chains were listed by the study as associated with cytomegalovirus. At a false discovery rate of 0.05, a later analysis linked around 15,000 TCR beta sequences to specific HLA alleles. When HLA alleles, especially DR and DQ, strongly co-occurred, TCR associations were difficult to assign to individual alleles. Several of the top co-occurrence clusters appeared to be linked to parvovirus B19, influenza, CMV and Epstein-Barr virus, according to a later analysis. Correlated functional status among segregating V segments might reflect linkage disequilibrium, but an unknown experimental factor could not be ruled out. The earlier analysis of about 600 of the donors excluded about 16 rarely observed V segments, including chromosome 9 orphons, because counts were too low. A later analysis found that most CMV-associated TCR beta chains appeared HLA-restricted, with HLA associations seemingly driven largely by CMV exposure. A further reported finding was that TCR beta sequences accurately predicted the HLA-A and HLA-B alleles for most subjects in the first cohort. Across donors, most TCR sequences were observed very rarely, whereas some public TCRs were present in many individuals. The 87-base-pair reads could not distinguish some IMGT-functional V segments, including TRBV6-2 and TRBV6-3, so those segments were excluded. An earlier analysis of around 500 of the donors showed that most TCR beta V segments appeared in productive rearrangements either about 87% or about 30% of the time, which broadly matched IMGT annotations. A later analysis found that TCR association rates varied across HLA loci, with DRB1 alleles showing the most associated TCRs and HLA-C alleles the fewest. A cluster of highly shared sequence variants was judged likely to be a technical artifact of the sequencing pipeline. Immune exposure information for the cohort was limited to CMV serostatus. An association between a missense DCLRE1C variant and V-gene and J-gene trimming of TCR beta chains was found in a later genetic analysis and replicated in an independent cohort. Three of the identified cytomegalovirus-associated TCR beta chains were confirmed in vitro to be specific for cytomegalovirus antigens.

A word on this clone: No cognate antigen has been identified for it. No clone much larger than this one lies a single base away; base qualities are absent.

The cohort comprised several hundred healthy bone marrow donors. All cohort members were sampled while nominally healthy, although unrecorded immune exposures were likely present. The donor was CMV seropositive and was included in the group of about 290 seropositive cohort members. A peripheral blood sample was provided by each donor, and peripheral blood mononuclear cells were used for TCR beta sequencing. The Qiagen DNeasy Blood Extraction Kit was used to extract genomic DNA from the blood cell samples. The library was generated by the immunoSEQ multiplex PCR assay. A mixture of 60 forward primers for TCR Vbeta segments and 13 reverse primers for TCR Jbeta segments was used in the multiplex PCR. A multiplex PCR assay on genomic DNA amplified the CDR3 region of rearranged TCR beta genes. The Illumina HiSeq System was used to sequence the amplified TCR beta libraries as 87-base-pair reads. The authors' analysis ran thus. Across the 500 to 850 repertoires, a later analysis counted 80 million or so unique TCR beta chains, some 11 million of which were shared by at least two donors. Raw reads were error-corrected and collapsed into unique sequences with a nearest-neighbor algorithm that merged closely related sequences to remove PCR and sequencing errors. V, D and J gene segments were assigned by aligning CDR3 sequences to IMGT reference sequences. For a sequence to be retained, at least a six-nucleotide match to both a V gene segment and a J gene segment was required. A rearrangement counted as productive if the CDR3 had no stop codons and remained in frame with V and J, and every other rearrangement counted as non-productive. CDR3 was defined by IMGT convention, running from the second conserved V-encoded cysteine to the conserved J-encoded phenylalanine. Sequences without an unambiguous match to a single V gene segment were excluded from the earlier analysis of 450 to 650 of the donors. An earlier analysis of a few hundred of the donors classified V segments as functional when productive rearrangements were above 56.7% and as segregating when the standard deviation between donors was above 5%. A statistical classification framework was built to diagnose cytomegalovirus status from the catalog of TCR beta chain sequences. V and J gene assignment, in a later analysis, came from comparing TCR nucleotide sequences with IMGT/GENE-DB human TR gene sequences. Using the TCRdist pipeline, a later analysis assigned CDR3 sequences along with most-parsimonious VDJ recombination scenarios. In a later analysis, each TCR beta chain was defined by its CDR3 amino acid sequence together with its V-gene family, and reads lacking a unique V-gene family were excluded. To address suspected cross-contamination and a sequencing artifact, a later analysis removed 450 to 700 highly shared, low-generation-probability nucleotide sequences. A later analysis calculated a clonal expansion index for each public chain from normalized within-repertoire ranks of inferred template counts. A later analysis computed generation probabilities with a VDJ recombination model fitted to out-of-frame rearrangements, and checked the results against IGoR. In a later analysis, hypergeometric tests were used to score TCR-TCR, TCR-HLA and TCR-CMV co-occurrence, with a repertoire-size bias correction applied to TCR pairs. In a later analysis, false discovery rates were estimated by permuting HLA or CMV assignments 20 times. In a later analysis, co-occurring TCRs were grouped with DBSCAN, and TCRdist sequence similarity was added when clustering was performed within HLA-allele-positive subsets. Co-occurrence clustering excluded repertoires with fewer than 30,000 or more than 120,000 public chains, plus five with anomalous nucleotide sharing. The table was pulled from immuneACCESS by TCRdb, which kept in-frame rearrangements only. Such tables lose some clones; where checked, under half of the loss comes from unresolved V genes, and the rest has no known cause. V and J calls and clone size are those listed in that table; D and trimming were worked out from the DNA. The sample table holds about 190,000 clones, of which about 84% were seen once. 12% to 15% of the sample belongs to the ten largest clones.

The CDR3 measures 14 amino acids from cysteine to phenylalanine. The read is trimmed to its CDR3 DNA, 42 bases read in frame from base 1. Taken from the germline V gene (reference sequence), the CDR1 and CDR2 loops are GTSNPN and SVGIG. At the junction V is shortened by 3 bases and J by 7 bases, with 13 bases in between. Sequenced sample: PBMCs. The chain is assembled from TRBV30 and TRBJ1-6; tentative D gene TRBD1, with 6 bases matching. This TCR was sampled from a woman in her thirties in good health and CMV-seropositive. The DNA sequence is as follows: TGTGCCTGGAGGGTAGGACAGACGAATTCACCCCTCCACTTT. This is translated as CAWRVGQTNSPLHF.